The clone carrying this T cell receptor (beta chain) was seen only a few times. This record belongs to a study of beta chain features in type 1 diabetes. In germline, CDR1 is SGHTA, CDR2 FQGTGA. Trimming removed 5 bases from V and 0 bases from J, with 12 bases in between. The CDR3 consists of 15 residues. The isolated RNA, all of it, was reverse transcribed, so expressed TCRB transcripts were what got sequenced. TCRdb keeps only in-frame clones here, not all; method: immunoSEQ multiplex PCR. The data contain about 140,000 clones, 6.9% of them singletons. This sequence joins TRBV7-3 and TRBJ2-3; the D is unclear. The origin of this receptor is a woman aged 25-40 years in good health. The specimen sequenced was central memory CD4+ T cells from blood. The CDR3 loop reads CASSPQASSTDTQYF. The CDR3, as DNA: TGTGCCAGCAGCCCCCAGGCGTCTAGCACAGATACGCAGTATTTT.